The subject of this entry is one T cell receptor (beta chain). Its matching antigen is unknown. The protocol was immunoSEQ multiplex PCR, while the TCRdb copy is restricted to in-frame clones and leaves out a portion. The profile shows 250,000 to 350,000 clones, roughly 87% of them singletons. These data originate in a study of cytomegalovirus exposure and HLA in healthy donors. Study-wide points: In vitro experiments confirmed that three CMV-associated chains were specific for CMV antigens. Subsequent analysis of the 110 or so validation repertoires found a tendency for first-cohort TCR clusters to co-occur. According to the study, around 160 TCR beta chains were cytomegalovirus-associated.

V lost 0 bases and J lost 4, with 15 bases in between. Germline CDR1 is SGHRS and CDR2 is YFSETQ. The CDR3 length is 16 residues. This TCR derives from a woman in her 30s in good health and CMV-seropositive. The genes are TRBV5-1 and TRBJ2-3, with a weak D call TRBD1 (5 bases). The sample was PBMCs. The CDR3 sequence is CASSLAGRVGSDTQYF. CDR3 sequence (DNA): TGCGCCAGCAGCTTGGCGGGCAGGGTCGGGTCAGATACGCAGTATTTT. Full variable domain (missing parts from reference TRBV5-1 and TRBJ2-3): KAGVTQTPRYLIKTRGQQVTLSCSPISGHRSVSWYQQTPGQGLQFLFEYFSETQRNKGNFPGRFSGRQFSNSRSEMNVSTLELGDSALYLCASSLAGRVGSDTQYFGPGTRLTVL.